This T cell receptor beta chain was sequenced in a study of blood T cell repertoires in COVID-19 (dated by TCRdb to the early 2020s). Notes on the research overall: Samples covering the acute and convalescent phases of COVID-19 were provided by collaborators in the United States, Italy and Spain. The material from the prospective study consisted of cDNA or gDNA derived from T cells, B-cell-depleted T cells, or PBMCs. Deeply sampled blood TCRbeta repertoires from subjects exposed to, actively infected with, or recovered from COVID-19 were included in the dataset. The repertoires were made available in a free public database intended to serve as a resource for research on the immune response to SARS-CoV-2. The samples were drawn from two sources: the first 160 participants of the ongoing ImmuneRACE study, and 1,254 subjects contributed by 6 global collaborators. Nearly every sample came with metadata listing a de-identified subject ID, COVID-19 status, age in years and sex. HLA class I and class II types, where available, came from metadata supplied by the sample provider rather than from assay-based typing. Findings and caveats that apply to the study as a whole: The amount of clinical and demographic metadata varied by source and participant and was provided uncurated.

Participants in the prospective study were enrolled through a virtual design, were aged roughly 18 to 100 years, and lived in approximately 25 United States geographic areas. In the prospective study, participants were assigned to cohorts based on the clinical history participants reported in a screening survey and a study questionnaire. Recovered participants in ImmuneRACE Cohort 3 were defined by two consecutive negative NP/OP PCR tests, clearance by a healthcare professional, or resolution of symptoms. Mobile phlebotomists in the prospective study collected whole blood, serum and a nasopharyngeal or oropharyngeal swab from every participant. Prospective study participants could optionally give additional blood draws and questionnaires over an approximately two-month period. Prospective study blood samples were shipped either frozen or at room temperature before DNA extraction. There are 14 amino acids in the CDR3, from cysteine to phenylalanine inclusive. The kept DNA is CDR3 alone, 42 bases in frame from the first base. CDR1 and CDR2 are read off the germline V gene as MNHEY and SVGAGI. Here V drops 6 bases and J drops 2 bases, and the junction holds 7 bases not matched to any gene.

TCRbeta CDR3 regions were amplified from genomic DNA using the immunoSEQ Assay, a bias-controlled multiplex PCR. The original pipeline was this. The number of nucleated cells in each sample was estimated by amplification of reference gene primers within the assay. To quantify the absolute abundance of each unique TCRbeta CDR3 rearrangement, sequence reads were collapsed and filtered. For each sample, productive Simpson clonality was calculated as the square root of Simpson's diversity index across productive rearrangements. TCRdb re-hosts the immuneACCESS table, in-frame sequences only. Its copies lack some clones; in the studies checked, an unresolved V gene accounts for under half of them, and the cause for the rest is not known. The V and J calls and clone size are taken from that table; D and trimming were inferred from the DNA. Present in this sample are about 320,000 clones, roughly nine tenths of which were seen just once. The top ten clonotypes cover 4% to 6% of the sample.

Points on this clone: It lacks a known antigen. No clone much larger than this one lies a single base away; base qualities are absent.

This TCR was sampled from a man between 60 and 70 years old who had recovered from COVID-19. Sequenced material: PBMCs or T cells enriched from blood (not recorded which). Rearrangement joined TRBV6-5 to TRBJ2-7; 7 bases in the junction line up with TRBD1. The CDR3 is CASRPDRVPYEQYF. The DNA reads TGTGCCAGCAGACCCGACAGGGTCCCCTACGAGCAGTACTTC.